This T cell receptor beta chain was documented in a study of control samples from healthy donors and cancer patients. Generated by immunoSEQ multiplex PCR, the TCRdb table keeps only in-frame clones and is missing some. The data show 140,000 or so clones, 75% to 90% seen once. The germline V and J ends were trimmed by 1 base and 2 bases, with 13 bases remaining between them. Per the germline V gene, CDR1 is SGHNT and CDR2 is YENEEA. The CDR3 is 16 amino acids. Material for sequencing was blood. V gene TRBV11-3 combines with J gene TRBJ2-3; D is undetermined. This TCR was sampled from a man younger than 40 in good health. The chain's CDR3 is CASSLGSGHSTDTQYF. CDR3 DNA sequence: TGTGCCAGCAGCTTAGGGTCCGGGCACTCCACAGATACGCAGTATTTT.